The 5 T cell receptor beta chains reported below all come from one sample, sequenced in a study of blood T cell repertoires in COVID-19. Generated by immunoSEQ multiplex PCR, the TCRdb table keeps only in-frame clones and is missing some. Of hundreds of thousands of clones listed, 88% are singletons. Source material: peripheral blood. Every receptor here comes from a human donor in a cohort sampled during active COVID-19.

This chain joins TRBV21-1 and TRBJ1-2; the table assigns TRBD1, which was not confirmed against the DNA. TRBV21-1 is a documented pseudogene. The CDR3 loop spans 14 amino acids. CDR3 protein: CASSPWDRVNGYTF. DNA for the CDR3: TGTGCCAGCAGCCCCTGGGACAGGGTTAATGGCTACACCTTC.

The J gene is TRBJ2-4, the V gene TRBV5-4; TRBD1 might be the D (5 bases). V was trimmed by 2 bases and J by 0 bases, leaving 6 bases between them. This CDR3 is 14 amino acids long. Germline-derived CDR1 and CDR2 are SGHNT and YYREEE (reference sequence). DNA of the CDR3: TGTGCCAGCAGCTTCCAGGGAGCCAAAAACATTCAGTACTTC. Its translation is CASSFQGAKNIQYF.

The count of this clone is one. V gene TRBV19 combines with J gene TRBJ1-2, with TRBD1 matching over 7 bases. CDR3 size: 14 residues. In germline, CDR1 is LNHDA, CDR2 SQIVND (reference sequence). The J segment lost 4 bases and the V segment lost 4 bases, leaving 6 bases of the junction unmatched. CDR3 protein: CASSTQDRIYGYTF. The DNA for the CDR3 is TGTGCCAGTAGTACCCAGGACAGGATCTATGGCTACACCTTC.

The chain uses TRBV12-3 or TRBV12-4 and TRBJ2-3; D gene unclear. The CDR3 runs 12 residues. V was trimmed by 6 bases and J by 5 bases, leaving 9 bases between them. The DNA for the CDR3 is TGTGCCAGCAGCACGGTTGGAGATACGCAGTATTTT. Translating it yields CASSTVGDTQYF.

The chain joins TRBV30 to TRBJ1-2; TRBD1 is a possible D gene (5 bases). The V end lost 1 base, the J end lost 7 bases, and 19 bases lay between the germline ends. Looked up from germline, CDR1 is GTSNPN and CDR2 is SVGIG (reference sequence). The CDR3 totals 15 residues. The CDR3 DNA sequence: TGTGCCTGGAGTGCATTGTTGGGGGGACCCGCTGGCTACACCTTC. Translating gives CAWSALLGGPAGYTF.